Listed below are T cell receptor beta chains from one sample, sequenced in a study of OX40 agonist ivuxolimab in advanced cancers. Sequencing was performed with immunoSEQ multiplex PCR; in TCRdb, only in-frame clones are kept and a portion is missing. This table has 70,000 to 80,000 clones, approximately 87% appearing once. The sequenced sample was CD4+ or CD8+ T cells sorted from blood, obtained in a trial of the OX40 agonist ivuxolimab. These receptors were obtained from an adult with an advanced solid tumor such as melanoma, head and neck, liver or kidney cancer. CDR3s include the opening cysteine and the closing phenylalanine or tryptophan. A D gene is named only where the DNA matches it firmly. The size entry is marked missing in some rows and otherwise reads once, few, many or a size class.

d_gene,j_gene,v_gene,abundance,CDR3nt,CDR3aa
.,TRBJ1-3,TRBV30,.,TGTGCCTGGAGTATACTAAACACCATATATTTT,CAWSILNTIYF
TRBD1,TRBJ2-7,TRBV6-1,.,TGTGCCAGCAGCCCTCCCGGGGACAGGTCATACGAGCAGTACTTC,CASSPPGDRSYEQYF
TRBD1,TRBJ1-4,TRBV5-4,few,TGTGCCAGCGGGACAGGGGGCGCTTCCGAAAAACTGTTTTTT,CASGTGGASEKLFF
.,TRBJ2-3,TRBV11-1,.,TGTGCCAGCAGCTTAGGGACCACAGATACGCAGTATTTT,CASSLGTTDTQYF
.,TRBJ2-6,TRBV15,.,TGTGCCACCAGCAAGGGTGACGGGGCCAACGTCCTGACTTTC,CATSKGDGANVLTF
.,TRBJ2-1,TRBV5-4,.,TGTGCCAGCAGCTTTGGACAGTACAATGAGCAGTTCTTC,CASSFGQYNEQFF
TRBD2,TRBJ2-1,TRBV2,.,TGTGCCAGCAGACTTAGCGGGGGGGGTCGGAATGAGCAGTTCTTC,CASRLSGGGRNEQFF
TRBD1,TRBJ1-1,TRBV5-4,.,TGTGCCAGCAGTTTACAGGGGGACACTGAAGCTTTCTTT,CASSLQGDTEAFF
TRBD2,TRBJ2-5,TRBV5-1,.,TGCGCCAGCAGCTCGCTTAGCGGGGCGGGCCAAGAGACCCAGTACTTC,CASSSLSGAGQETQYF
.,TRBJ1-3,TRBV6-6,.,TGTGCCAGCAGAGCGGAGAGTAACTCTGGAAACACCATATATTTT,CASRAESNSGNTIYF
TRBD1,TRBJ2-5,TRBV11-1,.,TGTGCCAGCAGCTTAGGGTTCGGGCAGGGGGAAGGGACCCAGTACTTC,CASSLGFGQGEGTQYF
.,TRBJ2-7,TRBV6-6,.,TGTGCCAGCAGTTCCGGGCGTGCTAGCTCCGACGAGCAGTACTTC,CASSSGRASSDEQYF
TRBD1,TRBJ2-5,TRBV7-3,few,TGTGCCAGCAGCTTTGGGACAGACGGGACCCAGTACTTC,CASSFGTDGTQYF
.,TRBJ1-1,TRBV7-2,.,TGTGCCAGCAGCAAGCCACAGGGAATACGCACTGAAGCTTTCTTT,CASSKPQGIRTEAFF
.,TRBJ2-5,TRBV5-1,.,TGCGCCAGCAGTTCCAACCAAGAGACCCAGTACTTC,CASSSNQETQYF
TRBD1,TRBJ2-7,TRBV2,.,TGTGCCAGCAGTCTTGGACAGGCTCTGTACTTC,CASSLGQALYF
TRBD1,TRBJ1-2,TRBV9,.,TGTGCCAGCAGCGTAGAGGGACAGGGGGGTGGCTACACCTTC,CASSVEGQGGGYTF
.,TRBJ2-7,TRBV19,.,TGTGCCAGTAGTAGCCGGACCACCGAGCAGTACTTC,CASSSRTTEQYF
.,TRBJ1-4,TRBV6-1,once,TGTGCCAGCAGTGAGGAGGCTTTCAGGGATGAAAAACTGTTTTTT,CASSEEAFRDEKLFF
TRBD1,TRBJ1-5,TRBV4-1,.,TGCGCCAGCAGCCAAGATTGGAGACAGGGGGCCTATCAGCCCCAGCATTTT,CASSQDWRQGAYQPQHF
.,TRBJ1-5,TRBV18,few,TGTGCCAGCTCACCTTATGGGGAGCCCCAGCATTTT,CASSPYGEPQHF
TRBD2,TRBJ2-1,TRBV7-9,.,TGTGCCAGCAGCCCCCGGGGAAGCGGGAGGATAGTGCGGGGTGAGCAGTTCTTC,CASSPRGSGRIVRGEQFF
.,TRBJ1-2,TRBV27,.,TGTGCCAGCAGTTTATCGGAGCCGGGACGGCAAGGCTACACCTTC,CASSLSEPGRQGYTF
TRBD2,TRBJ2-2,TRBV27,.,TGTGCCAGCAGTTCCCCAAGCCTAGCGGGAGGGCCGGGGACCGGGGAGCTGTTTTTT,CASSSPSLAGGPGTGELFF
.,TRBJ2-7,TRBV9,.,TGTGCCAGCAGCGTAGTTTTGACAGCCCCAAAGAACGAGCAGTACTTC,CASSVVLTAPKNEQYF
.,TRBJ2-3,TRBV9,.,TGTGCCAGCAGCGTAACGGGGGTCCCAGATACGCAGTATTTT,CASSVTGVPDTQYF
.,TRBJ2-3,TRBV9,once,TGTGCCAGCAGCGTAGCTACCGGGATTGCGACAGATACGCAGTATTTT,CASSVATGIATDTQYF
.,TRBJ2-2,TRBV6-5,.,TGTGCCAGCAGTTTTCAGGGCACCCCGAACACCGGGGAGCTGTTTTTT,CASSFQGTPNTGELFF
.,TRBJ2-5,TRBV28,.,TGTGCCAGCAGTGCAGGGAAAGAGACCCAGTACTTC,CASSAGKETQYF
TRBD2,TRBJ2-3,TRBV7-9,.,TGTGCCAGCAGCTTACAAGCGGGAGGGGGAGATACGCAGTATTTT,CASSLQAGGGDTQYF
.,TRBJ2-5,TRBV7-9,once,TGTGCCAGCAGCTTATCCCAAGGGGCCCAGTACTTC,CASSLSQGAQYF
.,TRBJ2-7,TRBV4-1,once,TGCGCCAGCAGCCAAGGGACTTGGACACCTTACGAGCAGTACTTC,CASSQGTWTPYEQYF
.,TRBJ2-1,TRBV11-2,.,TGTGCCAGCAGCCCCCATTTTAACAATGAGCAGTTCTTC,CASSPHFNNEQFF
TRBD2,TRBJ2-2,TRBV28,once,TGTGCCACCAAAAATAAAGCGGGAGCTGGGGAGCTGTTTTTT,CATKNKAGAGELFF
TRBD2,TRBJ2-1,TRBV14,.,TGTGCCAGCAGTCAAACTTCAGCGGGGCGGGGGTTCTTC,CASSQTSAGRGFF
.,TRBJ1-1,TRBV5-6,.,TGTGCCAGCAGCTTGGGAGGGTCGGATAGACTTCATGAAGCTTTCTTT,CASSLGGSDRLHEAFF
TRBD2,TRBJ2-3,TRBV18,.,TGTGCCAGCTGTACTACTAGCGGAAACACAGATACGCAGTATTTT,CASCTTSGNTDTQYF
TRBD1,TRBJ2-2,TRBV10-3,.,TGTGCCACCCGACAGGGTTCGGGCACCGGGGAGCTGTTTTTT,CATRQGSGTGELFF
.,TRBJ2-7,TRBV12-5,.,TGTGCCACCTCCGACAATCCCCTTCTCCTCTACTACTACGAGCAGTACTTC,CATSDNPLLLYYYEQYF
.,TRBJ2-5,TRBV7-2,.,TGTGCCAGCAGCCCAGACAGCCTTTTCCAAGAGACCCAGTACTTC,CASSPDSLFQETQYF
.,TRBJ2-5,TRBV7-9,once,TGTGCCAGCAGCTTAGCGTACGGTTGGGGGGAGACCCAGTACTTC,CASSLAYGWGETQYF
TRBD1,TRBJ1-6,TRBV2,once,TGTGCCAGTTCAGGGGGTGGGCGAACCCTCCACTTT,CASSGGGRTLHF
.,TRBJ2-5,TRBV9,.,TGTGCCAGCAGCGCCTCTTCCTCTCGAGAGACCCAGTACTTC,CASSASSSRETQYF
TRBD1,TRBJ2-7,TRBV4-1,.,TGCGCCAGCAGCCAAGATAGGGGGCGCAGGTACGAGCAGTACTTC,CASSQDRGRRYEQYF
.,TRBJ2-7,TRBV27,.,TGTGCCAGCAGTTTAAAGGGGAACTCCTACGAGCAGTACTTC,CASSLKGNSYEQYF
.,TRBJ2-7,TRBV6-1,few,TGTGCCAGCAGTGAAGGGGTAGGGGGCTCCTACGAGCAGTACTTC,CASSEGVGGSYEQYF
TRBD2,TRBJ2-7,TRBV18,few,TGTGCCAGCTCACCACCGATAGTAGCGGGAGTTCGGCAGTGGGAGCAGTACTTC,CASSPPIVAGVRQWEQYF
TRBD2,TRBJ2-3,TRBV5-4,.,TGTGCCAGCAGGCGGCAGGGAGCGGGAGGGGCAGATACGCAGTATTTT,CASRRQGAGGADTQYF
.,TRBJ1-1,TRBV27,few,TGTGCCAGCAGCCCTATCCTCACGGGCAACACTGAAGCTTTCTTT,CASSPILTGNTEAFF
.,TRBJ1-4,TRBV5-1,.,TGCGCCAGCAGGACGGGCCAGGGTGTTTCCACTAATGAAAAACTGTTTTTT,CASRTGQGVSTNEKLFF
.,TRBJ2-1,TRBV19,once,TGTGCCAGTAGTATAAGAGGCTGGGACCCCTACAATGAGCAGTTCTTC,CASSIRGWDPYNEQFF
.,TRBJ2-6,TRBV19,.,TGTGCCAGTAGGACTTTAGAGGTGTTTGTATCTGGGGCCAACGTCCTGACTTTC,CASRTLEVFVSGANVLTF
.,TRBJ2-2,TRBV6-5,once,TGTGCCAGCAGCCCTAGGATTCGAGGCACCGGGGAGCTGTTTTTT,CASSPRIRGTGELFF
TRBD2,TRBJ2-5,TRBV5-4,.,TGTGCCAGCAGCTCAGGGACTAGCGGGTTTGGGGAGACCCAGTACTTC,CASSSGTSGFGETQYF
.,TRBJ2-3,TRBV5-1,once,TGCGCCAGCAGCTTGAGGCTAGCTCTTAGCACAGATACGCAGTATTTT,CASSLRLALSTDTQYF
.,TRBJ2-1,TRBV27,.,TGTGCCAGCAATACCCGCTCGGGGGAGCAGTTCTTC,CASNTRSGEQFF
.,TRBJ1-5,TRBV30,few,TGTGCCTGGAGTGCTCAGAGCAATCAGCCCCAGCATTTT,CAWSAQSNQPQHF
.,TRBJ2-3,TRBV5-1,.,TGCGCCAGCAGCCCGGAGAGGACAAGCACAGATACGCAGTATTTT,CASSPERTSTDTQYF
.,TRBJ1-4,TRBV19,.,TGTGCCAGTAGTAATGACGGGGGACTCCGTTCTAATGAAAAACTGTTTTTT,CASSNDGGLRSNEKLFF
TRBD2,TRBJ2-1,TRBV15,.,TGTGCCACCAGCAGCGGGAGGGATGAGCAGTTCTTC,CATSSGRDEQFF